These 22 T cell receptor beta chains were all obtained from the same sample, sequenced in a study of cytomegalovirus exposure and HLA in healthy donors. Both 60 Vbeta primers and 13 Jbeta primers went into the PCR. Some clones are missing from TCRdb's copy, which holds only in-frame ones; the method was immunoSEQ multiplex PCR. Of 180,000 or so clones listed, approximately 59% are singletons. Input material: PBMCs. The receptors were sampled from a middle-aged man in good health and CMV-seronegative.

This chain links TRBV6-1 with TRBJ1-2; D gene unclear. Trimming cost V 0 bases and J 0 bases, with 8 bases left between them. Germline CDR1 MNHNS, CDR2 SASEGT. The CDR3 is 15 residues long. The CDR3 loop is CASSEAVGANYGYTF. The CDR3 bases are TGTGCCAGCAGTGAAGCGGTAGGAGCTAACTATGGCTACACCTTC.

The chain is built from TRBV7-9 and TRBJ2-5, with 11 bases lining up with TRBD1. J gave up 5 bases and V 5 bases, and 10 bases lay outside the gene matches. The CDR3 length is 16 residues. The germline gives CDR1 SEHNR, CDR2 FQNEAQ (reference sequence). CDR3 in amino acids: CASSPVRGDRGETQYF. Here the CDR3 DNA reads TGTGCCAGCAGCCCTGTGCGTGGGGACAGGGGGGAGACCCAGTACTTC.

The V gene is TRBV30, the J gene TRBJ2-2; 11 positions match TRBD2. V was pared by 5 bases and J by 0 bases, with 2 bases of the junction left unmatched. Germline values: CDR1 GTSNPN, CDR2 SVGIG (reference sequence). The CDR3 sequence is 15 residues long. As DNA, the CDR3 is TGTGCCTGGCGACTAGCGGGGACGAACACCGGGGAGCTGTTTTTT. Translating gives CAWRLAGTNTGELFF.

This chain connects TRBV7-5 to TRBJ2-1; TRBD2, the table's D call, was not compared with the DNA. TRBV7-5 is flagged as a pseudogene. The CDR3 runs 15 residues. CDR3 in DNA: TGTGCCAGAAGCCTATTGACTAGAGAAGACAATGAGCAGTTCTTC. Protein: CARSLLTREDNEQFF.

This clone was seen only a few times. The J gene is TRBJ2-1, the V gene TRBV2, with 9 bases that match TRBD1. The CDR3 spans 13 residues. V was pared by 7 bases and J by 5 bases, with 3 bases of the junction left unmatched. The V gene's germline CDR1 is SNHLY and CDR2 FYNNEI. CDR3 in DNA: TGTGCCAGCACCCGGGACAGGGACAATGAGCAGTTCTTC. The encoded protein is CASTRDRDNEQFF. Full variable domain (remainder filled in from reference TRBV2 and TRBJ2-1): EPEVTQTPSHQVTQMGQEVILRCVPISNHLYFYWYRQILGQKVEFLVSFYNNEISEKSEIFDDQFSVERPDGSNFTLKIRSTKLEDSAMYFCASTRDRDNEQFFGPGTRLTVL.

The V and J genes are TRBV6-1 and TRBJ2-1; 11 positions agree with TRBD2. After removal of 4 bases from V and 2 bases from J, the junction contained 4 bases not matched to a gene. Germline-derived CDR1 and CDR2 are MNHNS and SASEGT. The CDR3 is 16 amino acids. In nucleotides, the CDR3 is TGTGCCAGCAGTGGACTAGCGGGAAATACCTACAATGAGCAGTTCTTC. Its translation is CASSGLAGNTYNEQFF.

CDR3 amino acids: CASSPTGPGAFF. In nucleotides, the CDR3 is TGTGCCAGCAGTCCGACAGGGCCAGGAGCTTTCTTT. The rearrangement joins TRBV6-6 to TRBJ1-1; TRBD1 matches 7 bases. The CDR3 has 12 amino acids. Germline CDR1 MNHNY, CDR2 SVGAGI (reference sequence). V was clipped by 5 bases and J by 10 bases; unmatched bases: 7.

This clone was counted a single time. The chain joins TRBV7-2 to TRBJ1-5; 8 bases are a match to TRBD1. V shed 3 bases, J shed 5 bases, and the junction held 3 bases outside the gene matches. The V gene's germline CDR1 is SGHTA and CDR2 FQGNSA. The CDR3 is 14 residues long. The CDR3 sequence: CASSFGQGHQPQHF. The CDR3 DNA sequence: TGTGCCAGCAGCTTCGGACAGGGTCATCAGCCCCAGCATTTT.

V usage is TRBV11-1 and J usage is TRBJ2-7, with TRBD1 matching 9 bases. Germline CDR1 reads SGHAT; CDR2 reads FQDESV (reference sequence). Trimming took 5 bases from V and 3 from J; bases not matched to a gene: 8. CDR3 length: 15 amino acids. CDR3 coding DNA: TGTGCCAGCAGCCTCTCCGGGACAGGGCGCTACGAGCAGTACTTC. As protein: CASSLSGTGRYEQYF.

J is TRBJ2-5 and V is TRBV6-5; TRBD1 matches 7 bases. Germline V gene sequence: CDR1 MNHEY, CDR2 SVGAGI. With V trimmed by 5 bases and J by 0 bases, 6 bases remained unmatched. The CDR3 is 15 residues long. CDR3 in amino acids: CASSKGQTNQETQYF. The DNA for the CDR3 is TGTGCCAGCAGTAAGGGACAGACTAACCAAGAGACCCAGTACTTC.

The CDR3 region is CASSAGQGILETQYF. In DNA form, the CDR3 reads TGTGCCAGCAGTGCAGGACAGGGAATATTGGAGACCCAGTACTTC. The rearrangement uses TRBV25-1 and TRBJ2-5, with 8 bases that match TRBD1. Germline loops: CDR1 MGHDK, CDR2 SYGVNS. CDR3 length: 15 amino acids. V dropped 4 bases and J dropped 5; count of bases not matched to a gene: 9.

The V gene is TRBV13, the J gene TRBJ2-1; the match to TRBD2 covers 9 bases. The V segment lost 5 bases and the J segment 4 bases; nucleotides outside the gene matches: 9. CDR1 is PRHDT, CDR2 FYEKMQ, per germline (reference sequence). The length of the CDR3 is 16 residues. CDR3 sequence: CASSPPQRGVYNEQFF. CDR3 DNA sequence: TGTGCCAGCAGCCCGCCCCAGCGGGGGGTTTACAATGAGCAGTTCTTC.

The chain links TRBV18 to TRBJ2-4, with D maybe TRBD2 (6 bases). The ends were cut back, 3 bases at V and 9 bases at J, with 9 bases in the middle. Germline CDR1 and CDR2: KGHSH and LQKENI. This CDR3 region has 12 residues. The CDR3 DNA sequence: TGTGCCAGCTCACCCGGGGGTGTCATTCAGTACTTC. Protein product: CASSPGGVIQYF. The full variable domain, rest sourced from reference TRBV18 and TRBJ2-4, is NAGVMQNPRHLVRRRGQEARLRCSPMKGHSHVYWYRQLPEEGLKFMVYLQKENIIDESGMPKERFSAEFPKEGPSILRIQQVVRGDSAAYFCASSPGGVIQYFGAGTRLSVL.

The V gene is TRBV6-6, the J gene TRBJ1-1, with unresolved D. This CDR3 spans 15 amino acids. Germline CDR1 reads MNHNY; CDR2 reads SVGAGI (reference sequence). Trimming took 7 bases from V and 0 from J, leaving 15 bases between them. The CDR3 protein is CASTPGGIVNTEAFF. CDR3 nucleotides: TGTGCCAGCACCCCAGGAGGGATTGTGAACACTGAAGCTTTCTTT.

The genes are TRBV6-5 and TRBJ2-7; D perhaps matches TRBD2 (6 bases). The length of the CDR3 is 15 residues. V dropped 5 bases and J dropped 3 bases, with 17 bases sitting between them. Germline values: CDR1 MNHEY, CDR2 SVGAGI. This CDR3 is CASSGLGGENYEQYF. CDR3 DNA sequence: TGTGCCAGCAGTGGACTTGGCGGGGAGAACTACGAGCAGTACTTC.

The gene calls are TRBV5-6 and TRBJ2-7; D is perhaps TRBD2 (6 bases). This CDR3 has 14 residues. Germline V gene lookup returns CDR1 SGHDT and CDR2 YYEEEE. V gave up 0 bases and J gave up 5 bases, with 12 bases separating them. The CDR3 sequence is CASSLALTSDEQYF. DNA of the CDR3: TGTGCCAGCAGCTTGGCCTTGACTAGTGACGAGCAGTACTTC.

The CDR3 is CASSQNRGVNEKLFF. The CDR3 nucleotides are TGCGCCAGCAGCCAAAACAGGGGGGTGAATGAAAAACTGTTTTTT. The chain employs TRBV4-3 and TRBJ1-4, with TRBD1 identical over 8 bases. The CDR3 contains 15 residues. Germline values: CDR1 LGHNA, CDR2 YSLEER. The junction had 4 bases not matched to a gene; V was cut back by 2 bases and J by 5 bases.

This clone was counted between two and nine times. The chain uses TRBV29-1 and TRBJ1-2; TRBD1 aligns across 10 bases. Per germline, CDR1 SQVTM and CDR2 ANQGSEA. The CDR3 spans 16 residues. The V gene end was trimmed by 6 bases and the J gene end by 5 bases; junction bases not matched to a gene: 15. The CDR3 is CSVTGTGADNVYGYTF. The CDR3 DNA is TGCAGCGTGACCGGGACAGGGGCCGACAACGTTTATGGCTACACCTTC. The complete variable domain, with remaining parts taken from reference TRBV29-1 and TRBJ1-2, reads SAVISQKPSRDICQRGTSLTIQCQVDSQVTMMFWYRQQPGQSLTLIATANQGSEATYESGFVIDKFPISRPNLTFSTLTVSNMSPEDSSIYLCSVTGTGADNVYGYTFGSGTRLTVV.

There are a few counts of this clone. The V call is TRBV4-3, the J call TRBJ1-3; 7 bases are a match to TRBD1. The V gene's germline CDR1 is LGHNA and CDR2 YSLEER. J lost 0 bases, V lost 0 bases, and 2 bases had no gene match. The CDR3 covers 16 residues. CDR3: CASSQDAGGSGNTIYF. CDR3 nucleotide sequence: TGCGCCAGCAGCCAAGATGCAGGGGGCTCTGGAAACACCATATATTTT.

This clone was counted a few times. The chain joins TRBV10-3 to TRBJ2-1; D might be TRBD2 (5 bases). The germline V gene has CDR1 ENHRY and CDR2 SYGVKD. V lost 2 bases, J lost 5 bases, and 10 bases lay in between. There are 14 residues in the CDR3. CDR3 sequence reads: CAISEVSEHNEQFF. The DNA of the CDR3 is TGTGCCATCAGTGAGGTTAGCGAACACAATGAGCAGTTCTTC.

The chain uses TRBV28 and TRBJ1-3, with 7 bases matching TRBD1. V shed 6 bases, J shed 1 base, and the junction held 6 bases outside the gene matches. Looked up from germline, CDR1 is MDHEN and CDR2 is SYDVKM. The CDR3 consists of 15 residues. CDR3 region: CASSLGTVSGNTIYF. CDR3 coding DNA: TGTGCCAGCAGCCTAGGGACAGTATCTGGAAACACCATATATTTT.

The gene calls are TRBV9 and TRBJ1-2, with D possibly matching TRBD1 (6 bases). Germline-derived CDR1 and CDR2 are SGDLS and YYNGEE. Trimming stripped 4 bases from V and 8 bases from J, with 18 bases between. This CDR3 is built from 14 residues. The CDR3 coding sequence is TGTGCCAGCAGCACATCGGGATCAGGGGCAGGCTACACCTTC. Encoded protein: CASSTSGSGAGYTF. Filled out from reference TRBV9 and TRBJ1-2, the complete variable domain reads DSGVTQTPKHLITATGQRVTLRCSPRSGDLSVYWYQQSLDQGLQFLIQYYNGEERAKGNILERFSAQQFPDLHSELNLSSLELGDSALYFCASSTSGSGAGYTFGSGTRLTVV.